This is a list of T cell receptor beta chains from one sample in a study of technical replicates of blood from several donors. Repertoires were generated with immunoSEQ multiplex PCR, while TCRdb's copy carries only in-frame clones and drops some. The sample consists of around 50,000 clones, approximately 95% of them appearing once. Material for sequencing was T cells isolated from PBMCs. These receptors all come from a human donor in good health. The CDR3 runs from the conserved cysteine through the conserved F or W. The order of the fields is clone size, V gene, J gene, D gene, CDR3 protein, CDR3 DNA. D genes are given only for firm matches. Not all rows give a size; the values are once, few, many and, for expanded clones, a class.

NA,TRBV6-1,TRBJ2-2,NA,CASSELGAPGELFF,TGTGCCAGCAGTGAGCTGGGGGCTCCCGGGGAGCTGTTTTTT
NA,TRBV5-1,TRBJ1-3,NA,CASSWTSSSGNTIYF,TGCGCCAGCAGCTGGACATCCTCATCTGGAAACACCATATATTTT
NA,TRBV6-1,TRBJ1-5,NA,CASSEGSPLSNQPQHF,TGTGCCAGCAGTGAAGGTTCCCCGCTATCAAATCAGCCCCAGCATTTT
NA,TRBV5-1,TRBJ2-5,NA,CASSPGQGKTQYF,TGCGCCAGCAGCCCTGGGCAGGGGAAGACCCAGTACTTC
once,TRBV4-2,TRBJ1-2,TRBD1,CASSQEAGGYGYTF,TGTGCCAGCAGCCAAGAGGCAGGGGGGTATGGCTACACCTTC
few,TRBV4-2,TRBJ1-5,TRBD1,CASSQDDRGNQPQHF,TGTGCCAGCAGCCAGGATGACAGGGGCAATCAGCCCCAGCATTTT
NA,TRBV10-2,TRBJ2-7,NA,CASSEDREISYEQYF,TGCGCCAGCAGTGAGGACCGGGAGATCTCCTACGAGCAGTACTTC
NA,TRBV16,TRBJ1-5,TRBD1,CASSQGQGYQPQHF,TGTGCCAGCAGCCAAGGACAGGGCTATCAGCCCCAGCATTTT
once,TRBV27,TRBJ2-7,NA,CASSLARSYEQYF,TGTGCCAGCAGCTTAGCCCGGTCCTACGAGCAGTACTTC
NA,TRBV7-3,TRBJ1-1,NA,CASSSSGPNTEAFF,TGTGCCAGCAGCTCCTCCGGTCCGAACACTGAAGCTTTCTTT
NA,TRBV11-1,TRBJ2-5,NA,CASSLERRGLYQETQYF,TGTGCCAGCAGCTTAGAACGCAGGGGCCTGTACCAAGAGACCCAGTACTTC
NA,TRBV7-7,TRBJ2-2,TRBD2,CASSLAGTSQDLFF,TGTGCCAGCAGCTTAGCCGGGACTAGCCAAGACTTGTTTTTT
NA,TRBV29-1,TRBJ1-2,NA,CSVEGPGGYQPGYTF,TGCAGCGTTGAAGGCCCCGGGGGATACCAACCCGGCTACACCTTC
once,TRBV6-6,TRBJ1-2,NA,CASNSGRGGYGYTF,TGTGCCAGCAACTCGGGGAGGGGGGGCTATGGCTACACCTTC
NA,TRBV9,TRBJ1-1,TRBD1,CASSVTKSQGLNTEAFF,TGTGCCAGCAGCGTAACGAAGTCACAGGGGCTGAACACTGAAGCTTTCTTT
NA,TRBV5-1,TRBJ2-7,NA,CASSFDSYEQYF,TGCGCCAGCAGCTTCGACAGCTACGAGCAGTACTTC
NA,TRBV14,TRBJ2-7,TRBD2,CASSRLAGAGEQYF,TGTGCCAGCAGCCGACTAGCGGGAGCAGGCGAGCAGTACTTC
NA,TRBV28,TRBJ2-2,NA,CASSFESPGELFF,TGTGCCAGCAGTTTTGAGTCCCCCGGGGAGCTGTTTTTT
NA,TRBV27,TRBJ2-7,NA,CASSLTDREVWSEQYF,TGTGCCAGCAGCCTGACAGACAGAGAGGTCTGGAGCGAGCAGTACTTC
NA,TRBV28,TRBJ2-7,TRBD1,CASSGTGAPPYEQYF,TGTGCCAGCAGTGGGACAGGGGCACCCCCCTACGAGCAGTACTTC
NA,TRBV10-2,TRBJ2-7,NA,CASSGFLGSSYEQYF,TGCGCCAGCAGTGGGTTTCTGGGCAGCTCCTACGAGCAGTACTTC
NA,TRBV18,TRBJ2-5,TRBD1,CASSPRTGLGETQYF,TGTGCCAGCTCCCCCCGGACAGGGCTGGGGGAGACCCAGTACTTC
once,TRBV18,TRBJ2-7,NA,CASSPAQTYEQYF,TGTGCCAGCTCACCGGCCCAAACCTACGAGCAGTACTTC
NA,TRBV7-2,TRBJ2-7,TRBD1,CASSLVTGVYEQYF,TGTGCCAGCAGCTTAGTTACAGGGGTCTACGAGCAGTACTTC
NA,TRBV7-3,TRBJ2-7,TRBD2,CASSSSGRGTEQYF,TGTGCCAGCAGCTCTAGCGGGCGGGGCACTGAGCAGTACTTC
once,TRBV6-1,TRBJ2-7,TRBD2,CASVRTSGISYEQYF,TGTGCCAGCGTTAGGACTAGCGGGATTTCCTACGAGCAGTACTTC
NA,TRBV30,TRBJ2-2,NA,CAWRPIGLVVELFF,TGTGCCTGGAGGCCAATTGGCCTAGTCGTGGAGCTGTTTTTT
NA,TRBV4-1,TRBJ2-1,TRBD2,CASSQAQRLAGEDEQFF,TGCGCCAGCAGCCAAGCCCAGAGACTAGCGGGAGAGGATGAGCAGTTCTTC
NA,TRBV6-1,TRBJ2-7,TRBD1,CASSEDREINEQYF,TGTGCCAGCAGTGAGGACAGGGAAATAAACGAGCAGTACTTC
NA,TRBV18,TRBJ1-1,NA,CASSNDAGANTEAFF,TGTGCCAGCTCAAACGACGCTGGAGCTAACACTGAAGCTTTCTTT
NA,TRBV10-1,TRBJ2-7,TRBD1,CASSGGTGVLYEQYF,TGCGCCAGCAGTGGGGGGACAGGGGTCCTCTACGAGCAGTACTTC
NA,TRBV16,TRBJ2-5,NA,CASSSLYPTGQETQYF,TGTGCCAGCAGCTCCCTCTACCCGACAGGTCAAGAGACCCAGTACTTC
NA,TRBV6-1,TRBJ2-1,TRBD2,CASSEVLAGLDNEQFF,TGTGCCAGCAGTGAAGTATTAGCGGGCTTAGATAATGAGCAGTTCTTC
NA,TRBV29-1,TRBJ1-1,TRBD1,CSVALTGGSTEAFF,TGCAGCGTAGCCCTTACAGGGGGAAGCACTGAAGCTTTCTTT
NA,TRBV4-3,TRBJ1-1,TRBD1,CASSHGRTGNTEAFF,TGCGCCAGCAGCCATGGCCGGACAGGGAACACTGAAGCTTTCTTT
NA,TRBV9,TRBJ1-3,NA,CASSVSGSGNTIYF,TGTGCCAGCAGCGTATCAGGATCCGGTAACACCATATATTTT
NA,TRBV10-3,TRBJ2-7,TRBD1,CGAGTGSSYEQYF,TGTGGAGCTGGGACAGGGAGCTCCTACGAGCAGTACTTC
NA,TRBV19,TRBJ1-1,TRBD1,CASSIDQGGGTEAFF,TGTGCCAGTAGTATAGATCAAGGGGGCGGCACTGAAGCTTTCTTT
NA,TRBV6-5,TRBJ1-2,TRBD1,CASSSSGTGNYGYTF,TGTGCCAGCAGTTCTTCCGGGACAGGGAACTATGGCTACACCTTC
NA,TRBV5-4,TRBJ1-5,NA,CASSLEGAPNQPQHF,TGTGCCAGCAGCTTGGAAGGGGCACCGAATCAGCCCCAGCATTTT
NA,TRBV11-2,TRBJ2-2,NA,CASSFPGYTGELFF,TGTGCCAGCAGCTTTCCAGGGTACACCGGGGAGCTGTTTTTT
NA,TRBV5-1,TRBJ2-3,TRBD1,CASDRDRGPGTDTQYF,TGCGCCAGCGACCGGGACAGGGGGCCAGGCACAGATACGCAGTATTTT
NA,TRBV27,TRBJ1-5,NA,CASSLSDSSQPQHF,TGTGCCAGCAGTTTATCAGACAGTAGTCAGCCCCAGCATTTT
NA,TRBV9,TRBJ2-1,TRBD2,CASSVGLAGIYEQFF,TGTGCCAGCAGCGTAGGTCTAGCGGGAATATATGAGCAGTTCTTC
NA,TRBV5-4,TRBJ2-5,TRBD1,CASTLLLGQVVETQYF,TGTGCCAGCACCTTACTTTTAGGACAGGTCGTAGAGACCCAGTACTTC